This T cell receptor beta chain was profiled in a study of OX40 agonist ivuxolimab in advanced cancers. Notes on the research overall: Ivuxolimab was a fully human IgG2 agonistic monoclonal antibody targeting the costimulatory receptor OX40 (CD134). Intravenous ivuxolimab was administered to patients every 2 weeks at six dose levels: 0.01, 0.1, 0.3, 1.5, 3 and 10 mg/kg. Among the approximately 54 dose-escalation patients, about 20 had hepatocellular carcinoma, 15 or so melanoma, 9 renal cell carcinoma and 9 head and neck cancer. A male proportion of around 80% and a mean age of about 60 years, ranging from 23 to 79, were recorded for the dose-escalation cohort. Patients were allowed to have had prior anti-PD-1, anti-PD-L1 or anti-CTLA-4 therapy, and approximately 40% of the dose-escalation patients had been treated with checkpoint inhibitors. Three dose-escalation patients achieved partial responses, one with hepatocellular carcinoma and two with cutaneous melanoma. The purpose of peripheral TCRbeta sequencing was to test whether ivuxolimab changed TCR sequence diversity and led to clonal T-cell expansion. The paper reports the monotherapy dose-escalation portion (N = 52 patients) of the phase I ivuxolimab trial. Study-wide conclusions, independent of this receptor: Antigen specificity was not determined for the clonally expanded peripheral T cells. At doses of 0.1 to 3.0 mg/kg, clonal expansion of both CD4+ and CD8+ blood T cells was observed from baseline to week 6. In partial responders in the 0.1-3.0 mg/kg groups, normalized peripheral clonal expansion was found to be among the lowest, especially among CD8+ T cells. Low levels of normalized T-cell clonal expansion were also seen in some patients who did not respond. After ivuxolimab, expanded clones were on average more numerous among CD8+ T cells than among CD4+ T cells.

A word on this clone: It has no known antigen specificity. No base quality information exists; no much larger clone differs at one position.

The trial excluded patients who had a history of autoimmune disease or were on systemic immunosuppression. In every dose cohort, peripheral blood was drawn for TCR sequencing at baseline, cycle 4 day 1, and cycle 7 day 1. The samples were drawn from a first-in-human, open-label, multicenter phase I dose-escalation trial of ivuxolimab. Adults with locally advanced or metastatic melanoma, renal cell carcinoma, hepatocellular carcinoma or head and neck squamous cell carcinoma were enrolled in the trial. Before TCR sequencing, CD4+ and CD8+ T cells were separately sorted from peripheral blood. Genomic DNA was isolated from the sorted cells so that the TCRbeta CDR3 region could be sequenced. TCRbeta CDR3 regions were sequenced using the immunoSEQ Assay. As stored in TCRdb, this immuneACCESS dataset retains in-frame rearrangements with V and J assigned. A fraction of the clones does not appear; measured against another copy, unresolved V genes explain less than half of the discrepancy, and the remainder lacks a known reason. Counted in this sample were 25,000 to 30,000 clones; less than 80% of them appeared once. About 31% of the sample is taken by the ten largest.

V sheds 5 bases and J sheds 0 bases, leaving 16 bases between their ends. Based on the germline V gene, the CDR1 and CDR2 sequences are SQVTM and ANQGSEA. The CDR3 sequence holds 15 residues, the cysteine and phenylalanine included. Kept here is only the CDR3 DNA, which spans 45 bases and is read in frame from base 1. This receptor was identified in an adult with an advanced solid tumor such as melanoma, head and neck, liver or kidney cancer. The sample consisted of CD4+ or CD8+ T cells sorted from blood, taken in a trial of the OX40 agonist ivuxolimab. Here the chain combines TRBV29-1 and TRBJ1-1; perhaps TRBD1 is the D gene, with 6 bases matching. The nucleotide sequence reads TGCAGCGTTCAACAGGGTTTGGTGGTGAACACTGAAGCTTTCTTT. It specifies CSVQQGLVVNTEAFF.